Below, 2 T cell receptor beta chains from the same sample are listed, as sequenced in a study of blood T cell repertoires in COVID-19. Only in-frame clones appear in the TCRdb table, and some are missing; sequencing was by immunoSEQ multiplex PCR. Altogether around 50,000 clones are present, about nine tenths being singletons, with the ten largest covering less than 6.5%. Material: peripheral blood. These receptors were obtained from a man in his 70s with acute or convalescent COVID-19.

This chain connects TRBV7-2 to TRBJ2-5; D gene ambiguous. Germline V CDR1 and CDR2: SGHTA, FQGNSA. The CDR3 covers 12 residues. V was pared by 5 bases and J by 0 bases, with 4 bases between. CDR3 sequence (DNA): TGTGCCAGCAGCCCCTACCAAGAGACCCAGTACTTC. This codes for CASSPYQETQYF.

The chain joins TRBV2 to TRBJ1-3; TRBD1 agrees at 8 bases. With V trimmed by 6 bases and J by 4 bases, 8 bases remained unmatched. CDR1 and CDR2 from the germline V gene are SNHLY and FYNNEI. There are 15 residues in the CDR3. CDR3 residues: CASRHQGAFGNTIYF. CDR3 sequence (DNA): TGTGCCAGCAGACACCAGGGGGCGTTCGGAAACACCATATATTTT.